This entry lists 4 T cell receptor beta chains sequenced from one sample in a study of blood T cells in healthy people across ages. Through a sample-barcoded 5' primer and a J-beta primer mix, a second PCR was run for roughly 6 to 11 cycles. TCRdb re-called the 5' RACE reads with MiXCR, one entry per CDR3 protein. This repertoire shows 850,000 to 1,000,000 distinct CDR3 sequences, just over 50% found once; its top ten account for roughly a fifth. The sequencing input was blood. The receptors originated from a woman aged 60 to 75 in good health.

This clonotype was counted only a few times. V is TRBV12-3 or TRBV12-4 and J is TRBJ2-5; the match to TRBD2 covers 10 bases. The assigned J gene may be wrong: the sequence end matches TRBJ2-7 better. CDR3 size: 14 residues. The CDR3 DNA is TGTGCCAGCAGTTTACTAGCGGGAGACCACGAGCAGTACTTC. As protein: CASSLLAGDHEQYF.

The chain joins TRBV20-1 to TRBJ2-1; D may match TRBD1 or TRBD2 (5 bases each). Germline CDR1 and CDR2: DFQATT and SNEGSKA (reference sequence). The length of the CDR3 is 15 residues. The V gene lost 7 bases and the J gene lost 8 bases, with 24 bases spanning the gap. Written as DNA, the CDR3 is TGCAGTGGAATGGACGGTGGGGGATCTTTGGATGAGCAGTTCTTC. This translates into CSGMDGGGSLDEQFF.

Only a few counts were recorded for this clonotype. In DNA form, the CDR3 reads TGTGCCAGCGCCGACGCGGGGTCTCACTATGGCTACACCTTC. This encodes CASADAGSHYGYTF. The chain joins TRBV28 to TRBJ1-2, with D unresolved. Deletions cut 8 bases from V and 3 bases from J, with 16 bases between. The CDR3 loop spans 14 amino acids. Per germline, CDR1 MDHEN and CDR2 SYDVKM.

This clonotype has more than one count but fewer than ten. The chain employs TRBV7-2 and TRBJ1-1; D unclear. Trimming pared 5 bases from V and 4 bases from J, leaving 14 bases between. The CDR3 has 14 amino acids. In germline, CDR1 is SGHTA, CDR2 FQGNSA. In nucleotides, the CDR3 is TGTGCCAGCAGCCCCAGAGTCCGCTTCACTGAAGCTTTCTTT. Encoded protein: CASSPRVRFTEAFF.